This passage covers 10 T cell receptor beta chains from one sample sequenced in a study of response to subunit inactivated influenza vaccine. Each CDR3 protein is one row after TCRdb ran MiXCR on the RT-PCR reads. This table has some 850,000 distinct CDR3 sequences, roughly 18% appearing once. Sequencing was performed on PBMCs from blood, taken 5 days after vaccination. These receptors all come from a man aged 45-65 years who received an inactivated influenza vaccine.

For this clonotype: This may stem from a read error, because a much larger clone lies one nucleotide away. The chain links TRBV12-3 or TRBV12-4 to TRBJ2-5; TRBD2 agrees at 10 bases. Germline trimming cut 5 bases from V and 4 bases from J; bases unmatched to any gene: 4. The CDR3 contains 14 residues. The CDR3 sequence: CASSQAGGRETQYF. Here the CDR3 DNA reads TGTGCCAGCAGTCAAGCGGGAGGGAGAGAGACCCAGTACTTC.

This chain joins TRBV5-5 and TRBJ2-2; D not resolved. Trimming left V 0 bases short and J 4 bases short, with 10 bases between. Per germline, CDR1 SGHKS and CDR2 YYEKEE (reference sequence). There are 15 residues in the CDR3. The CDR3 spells CASSLVRKATGELFF. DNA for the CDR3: TGTGCCAGCAGCTTGGTGCGGAAAGCCACCGGGGAGCTGTTTTTT.

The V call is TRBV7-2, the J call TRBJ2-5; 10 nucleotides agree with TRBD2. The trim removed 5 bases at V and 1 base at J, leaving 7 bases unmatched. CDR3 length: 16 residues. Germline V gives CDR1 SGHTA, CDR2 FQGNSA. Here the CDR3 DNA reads TGTGCCAGCAGCCTCTTGGCTAGCGGGGGCCAAGAGACCCAGTACTTC. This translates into CASSLLASGGQETQYF.

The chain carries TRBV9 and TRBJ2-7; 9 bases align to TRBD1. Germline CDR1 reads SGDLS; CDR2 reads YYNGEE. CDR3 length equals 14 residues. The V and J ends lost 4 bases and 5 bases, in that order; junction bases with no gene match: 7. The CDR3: CASSPGTGPHEQYF. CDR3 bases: TGTGCCAGCAGCCCAGGGACAGGGCCCCACGAGCAGTACTTC.

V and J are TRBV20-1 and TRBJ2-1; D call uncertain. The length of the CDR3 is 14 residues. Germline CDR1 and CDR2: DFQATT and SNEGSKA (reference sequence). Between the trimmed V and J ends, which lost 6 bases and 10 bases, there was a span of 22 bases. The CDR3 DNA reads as TGCAGTGCCAAAAACCCGCCCCCATATTCGGAGCAGTTCTTC. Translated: CSAKNPPPYSEQFF.

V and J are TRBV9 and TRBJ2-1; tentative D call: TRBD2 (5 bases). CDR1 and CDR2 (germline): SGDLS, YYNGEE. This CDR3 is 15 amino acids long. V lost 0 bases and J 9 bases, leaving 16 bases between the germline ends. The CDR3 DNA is TGTGCCAGCAGCGTAGTCGGATGGGGAGATAGTGAGCAGTTCTTC. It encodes CASSVVGWGDSEQFF.

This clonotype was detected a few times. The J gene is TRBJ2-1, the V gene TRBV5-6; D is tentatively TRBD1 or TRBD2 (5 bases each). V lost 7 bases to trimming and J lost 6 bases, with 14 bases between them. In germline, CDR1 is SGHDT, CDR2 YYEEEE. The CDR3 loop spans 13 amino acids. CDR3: CASRRKGSNEQFF. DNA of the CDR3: TGTGCCAGCCGCAGGAAGGGGAGCAATGAGCAGTTCTTC.

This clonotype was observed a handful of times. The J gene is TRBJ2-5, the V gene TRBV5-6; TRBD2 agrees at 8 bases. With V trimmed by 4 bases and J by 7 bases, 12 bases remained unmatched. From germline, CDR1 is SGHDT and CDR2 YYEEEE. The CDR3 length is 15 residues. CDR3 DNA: TGTGCCAGCAGCCTTGGCGGGAGGCCCATCGGGACCCAGTACTTC. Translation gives CASSLGGRPIGTQYF.

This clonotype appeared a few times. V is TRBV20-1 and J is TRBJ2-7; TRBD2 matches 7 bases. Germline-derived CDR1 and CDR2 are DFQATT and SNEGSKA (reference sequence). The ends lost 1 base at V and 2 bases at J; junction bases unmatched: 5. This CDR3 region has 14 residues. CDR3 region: CSARAGRGAYEQYF. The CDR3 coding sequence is TGCAGTGCTAGAGCTGGCCGGGGGGCCTACGAGCAGTACTTC.

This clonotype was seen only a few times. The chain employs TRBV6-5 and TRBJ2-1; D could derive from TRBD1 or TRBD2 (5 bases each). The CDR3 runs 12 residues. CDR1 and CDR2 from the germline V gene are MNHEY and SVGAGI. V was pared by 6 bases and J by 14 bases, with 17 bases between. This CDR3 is CASSPRTGPEFF. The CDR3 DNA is TGTGCCAGCAGCCCCCGGACGGGGCCGGAGTTCTTC.